This T cell receptor (beta chain) stems from a study of blood T cell repertoires in COVID-19. Germline values: CDR1 SEHNR, CDR2 FQNEAQ (reference sequence). V gave up 5 bases and J gave up 7 bases, with 11 bases separating them. The CDR3 consists of 13 residues. In the source study's methods: Estimation of nucleated cell counts was performed using reference gene primer amplification. Sequencing was performed with immunoSEQ multiplex PCR; in TCRdb, only in-frame clones are kept and a portion is missing. D and trimming were read from the DNA, whereas the V and J calls and clone size are those reported in that table. The data hold about 350,000 clones, with roughly 90% observed a single time.

This receptor was obtained from a woman in her 30s who had been exposed to COVID-19. The sample comprised PBMCs or T cells enriched from blood (not recorded which). The V and J genes are TRBV7-9 and TRBJ1-4, with a possible D match to TRBD1 (5 bases). CDR3: CASSGRQIEKLFF. The CDR3 DNA sequence: TGTGCCAGCAGCGGGCGACAGATTGAAAAACTGTTTTTT.